The T cell receptor (beta chain) described here comes from a study of T cell changes during pregnancy in multiple sclerosis. This clone occurred a few times. This table comes from immunoSEQ multiplex PCR, and its TCRdb copy is limited to in-frame clones, with some not included. The sample records almost 65,000 clones, roughly 90% being singletons. V shed 6 bases and J shed 3 bases, with 6 bases lying between them. The CDR3 is made up of 11 amino acids. Germline CDR1 reads SGHRS; CDR2 reads YFSETQ. The sample consisted of peripheral blood, taken in the first trimester of pregnancy. This chain joins TRBV5-1 and TRBJ1-1, with D possibly TRBD1 on 5 matching bases. This TCR was recovered from a female donor with multiple sclerosis, enrolled in a pregnancy study. CDR3 bases: TGCGCCAGCACGGGGGACACTGAAGCTTTCTTT. Residues: CASTGDTEAFF. The variable domain in full, completed from reference TRBV5-1 and TRBJ1-1, reads KAGVTQTPRYLIKTRGQQVTLSCSPISGHRSVSWYQQTPGQGLQFLFEYFSETQRNKGNFPGRFSGRQFSNSRSEMNVSTLELGDSALYLCASTGDTEAFFGQGTRLTVV.